This T cell receptor beta chain was captured by sequencing in a study of cytomegalovirus exposure and HLA in healthy donors. Study-level points and caveats: In vitro assays verified that a few CMV-associated chains recognized CMV antigens specifically. The study labeled approximately 150 TCR beta chains cytomegalovirus-associated.

Details on this clone: Its antigen is currently unknown.

Assay: immunoSEQ multiplex PCR; the TCRdb copy retains only in-frame clones and omits some. The sample yields about 240,000 clones, 75% to 90% seen once. The donors were part of the roughly 130-subject validation cohort, which stood apart from the roughly 730-subject first cohort. The V gene end was trimmed by 0 bases and the J gene end by 8 bases; junction bases not matched to a gene: 5. The CDR3 length is 15 residues. Germline-derived CDR1 and CDR2 are MNHEY and SVGAGI. This sequence originates from a young woman in good health and CMV-seropositive. Sequenced: PBMCs. V gene TRBV6-5 combines with J gene TRBJ2-2; 8 nucleotides align to TRBD2. DNA for the CDR3: TGTGCCAGCAGTTACTCGAACGCGGGAGGTGGGGAGCTGTTTTTT. Protein: CASSYSNAGGGELFF.